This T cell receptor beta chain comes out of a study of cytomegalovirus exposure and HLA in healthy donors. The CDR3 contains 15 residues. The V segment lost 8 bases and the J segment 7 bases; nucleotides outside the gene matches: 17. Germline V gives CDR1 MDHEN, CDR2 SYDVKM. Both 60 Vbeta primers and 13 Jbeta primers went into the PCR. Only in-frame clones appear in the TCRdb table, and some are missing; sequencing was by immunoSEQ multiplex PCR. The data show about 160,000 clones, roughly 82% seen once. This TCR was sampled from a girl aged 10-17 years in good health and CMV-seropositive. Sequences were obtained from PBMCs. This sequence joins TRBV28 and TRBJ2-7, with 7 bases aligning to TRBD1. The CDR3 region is CASCPPWTGEIEQYF. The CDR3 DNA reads TGTGCCAGCTGCCCCCCCTGGACAGGAGAAATAGAGCAGTACTTC.